Listed below are T cell receptor beta chains from one sample, sequenced in a study of persistence of HIV-infected CD4 T cells. This table comes from immunoSEQ multiplex PCR, and its TCRdb copy is limited to in-frame clones, with some not included. The sample gives under 60,000 clones, over 70% of which show up once; about 3% is in the top ten. Their antigens remain unidentified. The starting material was CD4+ T cells sorted from PBMCs after approximately 19-hour stimulation, obtained from a patient who received antiretroviral therapy. These receptors all come from an adult man with HIV who was CMV-seropositive. Each CDR3 is given with its conserved first and last residue. Fields, in order: clone size, J gene, D gene, V gene, CDR3 protein, CDR3 DNA. A D gene is named only where the DNA matches it firmly. Clone size, where shown, is once, few, many, or a class for clones that have expanded.

abundance: .; j_gene: TRBJ2-2; d_gene: TRBD2; v_gene: TRBV4-2; CDR3aa: CASSERRGTDTGELFF; CDR3nt: TGTGCCAGCAGCGAGCGGCGGGGGACGGATACCGGGGAGCTGTTTTTT
abundance: .; j_gene: TRBJ1-1; d_gene: .; v_gene: TRBV6-5; CDR3aa: CASSYSVGRPTEAFF; CDR3nt: TGTGCCAGCAGTTACTCGGTAGGCAGACCTACTGAAGCTTTCTTT
abundance: .; j_gene: TRBJ2-1; d_gene: .; v_gene: TRBV5-1; CDR3aa: CASSLISNEQFF; CDR3nt: TGCGCCAGCAGCTTAATCTCGAATGAGCAGTTCTTC
abundance: .; j_gene: TRBJ1-2; d_gene: .; v_gene: TRBV29-1; CDR3aa: CSIRGQNYGYTF; CDR3nt: TGCAGCATAAGGGGACAAAACTATGGCTACACCTTC
abundance: .; j_gene: TRBJ2-5; d_gene: TRBD1; v_gene: TRBV7-8; CDR3aa: CASSFGQGARETQYF; CDR3nt: TGTGCCAGCAGCTTCGGACAGGGGGCAAGGGAGACCCAGTACTTC
abundance: .; j_gene: TRBJ2-6; d_gene: .; v_gene: TRBV6-5; CDR3aa: CASSYDGASGANVLTF; CDR3nt: TGTGCCAGCAGTTACGACGGGGCCTCTGGGGCCAACGTCCTGACTTTC
abundance: .; j_gene: TRBJ1-5; d_gene: .; v_gene: TRBV28; CDR3aa: CASRKDQPQHF; CDR3nt: TGTGCCAGCCGTAAGGATCAGCCCCAGCATTTT
abundance: .; j_gene: TRBJ1-6; d_gene: TRBD1; v_gene: TRBV27; CDR3aa: CASSFGDRPPGALHF; CDR3nt: TGTGCCAGCAGTTTCGGGGACAGGCCACCAGGCGCCCTCCACTTT
abundance: .; j_gene: TRBJ2-2; d_gene: .; v_gene: TRBV7-9; CDR3aa: CASSFVPGTGELFF; CDR3nt: TGTGCCAGCAGCTTTGTACCGGGCACCGGGGAGCTGTTTTTT
abundance: .; j_gene: TRBJ1-6; d_gene: .; v_gene: TRBV18; CDR3aa: CASSPTVISYNSPLHF; CDR3nt: TGTGCCAGCTCACCAACGGTTATTAGCTATAATTCACCCCTCCACTTT
abundance: medium-sized; j_gene: TRBJ1-1; d_gene: .; v_gene: TRBV19; CDR3aa: CASSRLTGGMNTEAFF; CDR3nt: TGTGCCAGTAGTAGATTGACAGGTGGTATGAACACTGAAGCTTTCTTT
abundance: once; j_gene: TRBJ2-5; d_gene: TRBD2; v_gene: TRBV5-4; CDR3aa: CASSLGLAGGGGWETQYF; CDR3nt: TGTGCCAGCAGCTTGGGACTAGCGGGAGGAGGGGGGTGGGAGACCCAGTACTTC
abundance: .; j_gene: TRBJ2-1; d_gene: .; v_gene: TRBV7-2; CDR3aa: CASSFVQGSYNEQFF; CDR3nt: TGTGCCAGCAGCTTCGTTCAGGGGTCCTACAATGAGCAGTTCTTC
abundance: .; j_gene: TRBJ2-2; d_gene: .; v_gene: TRBV25-1; CDR3aa: CASRERGTGELFF; CDR3nt: TGTGCCAGCAGAGAACGTGGCACCGGGGAGCTGTTTTTT
abundance: .; j_gene: TRBJ1-1; d_gene: .; v_gene: TRBV13; CDR3aa: CASSLQGSSEAFF; CDR3nt: TGTGCCAGCAGCTTGCAGGGATCTTCTGAAGCTTTCTTT
abundance: .; j_gene: TRBJ1-5; d_gene: .; v_gene: TRBV3-1/TRBV3-2; CDR3aa: CASSQGRGQPQHF; CDR3nt: TGTGCCAGCAGCCAAGGCAGGGGTCAGCCCCAGCATTTT
abundance: few; j_gene: TRBJ1-2; d_gene: .; v_gene: TRBV5-1; CDR3aa: CASSRTEALDGYTF; CDR3nt: TGCGCCAGCAGCCGGACGGAGGCCCTGGATGGCTACACCTTC
abundance: .; j_gene: TRBJ1-1; d_gene: .; v_gene: TRBV3-1/TRBV3-2; CDR3aa: CASSQDAGSQNTEAFF; CDR3nt: TGTGCCAGCAGCCAAGATGCGGGGTCGCAAAACACTGAAGCTTTCTTT
abundance: once; j_gene: TRBJ1-3; d_gene: .; v_gene: TRBV5-5; CDR3aa: CASSRGAGGNTIYF; CDR3nt: TGTGCCAGCAGCCGGGGGGCGGGAGGAAACACCATATATTTT
abundance: .; j_gene: TRBJ1-2; d_gene: .; v_gene: TRBV27; CDR3aa: CASSLTGATNYGYTF; CDR3nt: TGTGCCAGCAGTTTAACAGGCGCAACCAACTATGGCTACACCTTC
abundance: .; j_gene: TRBJ2-1; d_gene: .; v_gene: TRBV4-2; CDR3aa: CASSQDYAGATPYNEQFF; CDR3nt: TGTGCCAGCAGCCAAGATTACGCCGGAGCGACCCCCTACAATGAGCAGTTCTTC
abundance: .; j_gene: TRBJ1-2; d_gene: .; v_gene: TRBV7-9; CDR3aa: CASSPGSYQGYTF; CDR3nt: TGTGCCAGCAGCCCCGGGAGCTATCAAGGCTACACCTTC
abundance: .; j_gene: TRBJ1-1; d_gene: TRBD1; v_gene: TRBV11-1; CDR3aa: CASSLDHRGRNTEAFF; CDR3nt: TGTGCCAGCAGCTTAGATCACAGGGGAAGGAACACTGAAGCTTTCTTT
abundance: .; j_gene: TRBJ2-4; d_gene: .; v_gene: TRBV7-2; CDR3aa: CASSKDGERGIQYF; CDR3nt: TGTGCCAGCAGCAAGGACGGAGAGAGGGGTATTCAGTACTTC
abundance: .; j_gene: TRBJ2-1; d_gene: .; v_gene: TRBV3-1/TRBV3-2; CDR3aa: CASTGDPVNEQFF; CDR3nt: TGTGCCAGCACCGGGGACCCGGTCAATGAGCAGTTCTTC
abundance: .; j_gene: TRBJ1-5; d_gene: .; v_gene: TRBV30; CDR3aa: CAWRSSSDQPQHF; CDR3nt: TGTGCCTGGAGGAGTTCTAGCGATCAGCCCCAGCATTTT
abundance: .; j_gene: TRBJ1-5; d_gene: .; v_gene: TRBV6-5; CDR3aa: CASSYALGGNNQPQHF; CDR3nt: TGTGCCAGCAGTTACGCCTTGGGGGGTAACAATCAGCCCCAGCATTTT
abundance: few; j_gene: TRBJ1-3; d_gene: .; v_gene: TRBV5-1; CDR3aa: CASSFDGDQRNTIYF; CDR3nt: TGCGCCAGCAGCTTTGACGGAGACCAGAGAAACACCATATATTTT
abundance: few; j_gene: TRBJ2-3; d_gene: TRBD2; v_gene: TRBV2; CDR3aa: CASRALANTDTQYF; CDR3nt: TGTGCCAGCAGGGCACTAGCGAACACAGATACGCAGTATTTT
abundance: .; j_gene: TRBJ2-6; d_gene: .; v_gene: TRBV3-1/TRBV3-2; CDR3aa: CASSQGFSSTPGANVLTF; CDR3nt: TGTGCCAGCAGCCAAGGTTTTTCGTCGACGCCTGGGGCCAACGTCCTGACTTTC
abundance: .; j_gene: TRBJ2-7; d_gene: .; v_gene: TRBV7-2; CDR3aa: CASSSGGTVTYEQYF; CDR3nt: TGTGCCAGCAGCTCCGGGGGGACAGTAACCTACGAGCAGTACTTC
abundance: .; j_gene: TRBJ1-3; d_gene: .; v_gene: TRBV5-1; CDR3aa: CASSSRDTGNTIYF; CDR3nt: TGCGCCAGCAGCTCCCGGGACACTGGAAACACCATATATTTT
abundance: .; j_gene: TRBJ1-4; d_gene: .; v_gene: TRBV7-8; CDR3aa: CASSLNEKLFF; CDR3nt: TGTGCCAGCAGCCTGAATGAAAAACTGTTTTTT
abundance: .; j_gene: TRBJ1-1; d_gene: .; v_gene: TRBV6-2/TRBV6-3; CDR3aa: CASSREVRTEAFF; CDR3nt: TGTGCCAGCAGCCGGGAGGTGAGGACTGAAGCTTTCTTT
abundance: .; j_gene: TRBJ2-7; d_gene: TRBD1; v_gene: TRBV7-6; CDR3aa: CASSPSDRPLREQYF; CDR3nt: TGTGCCAGCAGCCCATCGGACAGGCCCCTGCGCGAGCAGTACTTC
abundance: once; j_gene: TRBJ1-5; d_gene: .; v_gene: TRBV6-6; CDR3aa: CASSYDRPQPQHF; CDR3nt: TGTGCCAGCAGTTACGACAGGCCTCAGCCCCAGCATTTT
abundance: .; j_gene: TRBJ1-3; d_gene: TRBD1; v_gene: TRBV3-1/TRBV3-2; CDR3aa: CASSQGRGRGNTIYF; CDR3nt: TGTGCCAGCAGCCAAGGCAGGGGGCGGGGAAACACCATATATTTT
abundance: .; j_gene: TRBJ1-2; d_gene: .; v_gene: TRBV2; CDR3aa: CASRAGQATYGYTF; CDR3nt: TGTGCCAGCAGGGCGGGGCAGGCCACTTATGGCTACACCTTC
abundance: .; j_gene: TRBJ1-1; d_gene: .; v_gene: TRBV19; CDR3aa: CASSIPSYRADIAEAFF; CDR3nt: TGTGCCAGTAGTATCCCATCGTACAGGGCGGATATAGCTGAAGCTTTCTTT
abundance: .; j_gene: TRBJ1-5; d_gene: TRBD1; v_gene: TRBV18; CDR3aa: CASSPAGTGDQPQHF; CDR3nt: TGTGCCAGCTCACCGGCCGGGACAGGGGATCAGCCCCAGCATTTT
abundance: few; j_gene: TRBJ1-2; d_gene: TRBD1; v_gene: TRBV6-5; CDR3aa: CASSYSLGTVYGYTF; CDR3nt: TGTGCCAGCAGTTACTCGTTAGGGACAGTCTATGGCTACACCTTC
abundance: .; j_gene: TRBJ2-1; d_gene: TRBD2; v_gene: TRBV28; CDR3aa: CATEGTSGSIAQQFF; CDR3nt: TGTGCCACCGAGGGGACTAGCGGGAGCATAGCTCAGCAGTTCTTC
abundance: few; j_gene: TRBJ1-2; d_gene: .; v_gene: TRBV7-2; CDR3aa: CASSFGTTRKGIANYGYTF; CDR3nt: TGTGCCAGCAGCTTCGGGACTACCCGCAAGGGGATAGCTAACTATGGCTACACCTTC
abundance: few; j_gene: TRBJ1-6; d_gene: .; v_gene: TRBV21-1; CDR3aa: CASSSRQGSECYSPLHF; CDR3nt: TGTGCCAGCAGTTCGAGACAGGGATCAGAATGTTATTCACCCCTCCACTTT
abundance: .; j_gene: TRBJ2-3; d_gene: .; v_gene: TRBV5-6; CDR3aa: CASSIDNTDTQYF; CDR3nt: TGTGCCAGCAGCATCGATAACACAGATACGCAGTATTTT
abundance: .; j_gene: TRBJ2-1; d_gene: .; v_gene: TRBV7-2; CDR3aa: CASSLVVGPYNEQFF; CDR3nt: TGTGCCAGCAGCTTAGTGGTAGGACCCTACAATGAGCAGTTCTTC
abundance: .; j_gene: TRBJ2-1; d_gene: TRBD2; v_gene: TRBV20-1; CDR3aa: CSAPGREGGFF; CDR3nt: TGCAGTGCCCCGGGACGGGAGGGGGGGTTCTTC
abundance: .; j_gene: TRBJ2-7; d_gene: TRBD1; v_gene: TRBV9; CDR3aa: CASSFRDSQSEQYF; CDR3nt: TGTGCCAGCAGCTTTCGGGACAGTCAATCCGAGCAGTACTTC
abundance: .; j_gene: TRBJ2-3; d_gene: TRBD1; v_gene: TRBV6-4; CDR3aa: CASRGQGNTDTQYF; CDR3nt: TGTGCCAGCAGAGGACAGGGCAACACAGATACGCAGTATTTT
abundance: .; j_gene: TRBJ1-2; d_gene: TRBD1; v_gene: TRBV25-1; CDR3aa: CASSPGTGLAFSYGYTF; CDR3nt: TGTGCCAGCAGTCCGGGGACAGGGCTCGCCTTTTCTTATGGCTACACCTTC
abundance: .; j_gene: TRBJ1-5; d_gene: TRBD1; v_gene: TRBV15; CDR3aa: CATSQDRGFSNQPQHF; CDR3nt: TGTGCCACCAGCCAGGACAGGGGTTTTAGCAATCAGCCCCAGCATTTT